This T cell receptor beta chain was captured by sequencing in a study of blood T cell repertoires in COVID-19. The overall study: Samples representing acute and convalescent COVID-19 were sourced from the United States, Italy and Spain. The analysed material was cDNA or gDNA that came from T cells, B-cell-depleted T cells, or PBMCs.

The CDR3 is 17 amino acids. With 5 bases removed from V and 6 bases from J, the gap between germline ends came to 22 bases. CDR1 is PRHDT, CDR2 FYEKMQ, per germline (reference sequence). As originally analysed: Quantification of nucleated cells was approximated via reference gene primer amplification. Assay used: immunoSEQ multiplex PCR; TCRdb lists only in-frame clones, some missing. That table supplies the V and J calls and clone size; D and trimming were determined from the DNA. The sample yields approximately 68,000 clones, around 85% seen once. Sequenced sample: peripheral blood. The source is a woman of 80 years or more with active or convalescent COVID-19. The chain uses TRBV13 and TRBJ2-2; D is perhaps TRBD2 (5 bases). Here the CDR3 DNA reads TGTGCCAGCAGCCAATTAAGGGAGACCTTCGCTCCCGGGGAGCTGTTTTTT. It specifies CASSQLRETFAPGELFF.